The next 3 T cell receptor beta chains were all read from a single sample in a study of T cell repertoires in cytomegalovirus infection. Each CDR3 protein gets one entry after TCRdb re-called the reads with MiXCR. The sample records some 920,000 distinct CDR3 sequences, approximately 32% being singletons. No antigen has been assigned to these receptors. Sequenced here: cultured CD8+ T cells from PBMCs, sampled from culture after CMV antigen stimulation. Receptors were obtained from a human donor in good health (CMV status not recorded). Some clones in this sample may be carry-over from other donors' samples.

The chain uses TRBV6-6 and TRBJ1-4, with 9 bases matching TRBD1. Trimming at V came to 0 bases and at J to 8 bases, leaving 4 bases not matched to a gene. Per the germline V gene, CDR1 is MNHNY and CDR2 is SVGAGI (reference sequence). The CDR3 is 15 amino acids. The CDR3 reads CASSYSGQGKEKLFF. CDR3 sequence (DNA): TGTGCCAGCAGTTACTCTGGACAGGGGAAGGAAAAACTGTTTTTT.

The chain has TRBV6-6 and TRBJ1-5, with D possibly TRBD1 on 5 matching bases. The germline V gene has CDR1 MNHNY and CDR2 SVGAGI (reference sequence). V lost 5 bases to trimming and J lost 3 bases, with 11 bases between them. The length of the CDR3 is 14 residues. The CDR3 region is CASSPWGPNQPQHF. CDR3 DNA sequence: TGTGCCAGCAGTCCGTGGGGCCCCAATCAGCCCCAGCATTTT.

In this sample, this clonotype turned up many times. This chain uses TRBV7-2 with TRBJ1-4; D gene uncertain. CDR1 is SGHTA, CDR2 FQGNSA, per germline. Between the trimmed V and J ends, which lost 5 bases and 1 base, there was a span of 8 bases. The length of the CDR3 is 14 residues. In DNA, the CDR3 is TGTGCCAGCAGCCCCACAGTAACTAATGAAAAACTGTTTTTT. Translating gives CASSPTVTNEKLFF.